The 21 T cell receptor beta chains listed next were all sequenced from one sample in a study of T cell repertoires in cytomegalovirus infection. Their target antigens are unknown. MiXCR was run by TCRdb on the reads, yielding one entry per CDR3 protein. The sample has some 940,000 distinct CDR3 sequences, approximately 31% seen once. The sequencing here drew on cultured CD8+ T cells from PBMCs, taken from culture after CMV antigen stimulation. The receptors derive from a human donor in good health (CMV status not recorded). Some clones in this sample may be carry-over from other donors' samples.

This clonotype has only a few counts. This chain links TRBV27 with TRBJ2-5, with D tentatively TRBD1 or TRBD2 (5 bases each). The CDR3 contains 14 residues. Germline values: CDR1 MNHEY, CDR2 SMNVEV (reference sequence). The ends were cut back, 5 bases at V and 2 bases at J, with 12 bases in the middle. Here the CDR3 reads CASSGQGVQETQYF. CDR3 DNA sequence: TGTGCCAGCAGTGGCCAGGGAGTACAAGAGACCCAGTACTTC.

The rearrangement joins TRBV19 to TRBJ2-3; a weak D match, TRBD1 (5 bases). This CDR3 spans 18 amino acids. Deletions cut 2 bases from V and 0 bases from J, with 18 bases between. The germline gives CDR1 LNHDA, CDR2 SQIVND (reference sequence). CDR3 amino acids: CASSIWGWGSPSTDTQYF. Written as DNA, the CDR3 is TGTGCCAGTAGTATATGGGGTTGGGGCAGTCCTAGCACAGATACGCAGTATTTT.

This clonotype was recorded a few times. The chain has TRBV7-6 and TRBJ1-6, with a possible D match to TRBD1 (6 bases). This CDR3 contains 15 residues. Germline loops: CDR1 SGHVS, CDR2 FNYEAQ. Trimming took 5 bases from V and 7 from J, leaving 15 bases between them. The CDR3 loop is CASSPTQGWNSPLHF. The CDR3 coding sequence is TGTGCCAGCAGCCCCACACAGGGCTGGAATTCACCCCTCCACTTT.

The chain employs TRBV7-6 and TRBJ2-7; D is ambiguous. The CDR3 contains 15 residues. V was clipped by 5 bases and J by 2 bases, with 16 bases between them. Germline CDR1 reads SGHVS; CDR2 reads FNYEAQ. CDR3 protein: CASSPRLGPAYEQYV. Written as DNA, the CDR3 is TGTGCCAGCAGCCCACGACTGGGCCCTGCCTACGAGCAGTACGTC.

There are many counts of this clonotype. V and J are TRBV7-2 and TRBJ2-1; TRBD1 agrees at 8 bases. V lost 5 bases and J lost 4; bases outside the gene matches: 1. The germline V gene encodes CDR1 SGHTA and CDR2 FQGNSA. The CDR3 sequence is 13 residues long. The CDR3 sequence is CASSRTGYNEQFF. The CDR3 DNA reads TGTGCCAGCAGCCGGACAGGGTACAATGAGCAGTTCTTC.

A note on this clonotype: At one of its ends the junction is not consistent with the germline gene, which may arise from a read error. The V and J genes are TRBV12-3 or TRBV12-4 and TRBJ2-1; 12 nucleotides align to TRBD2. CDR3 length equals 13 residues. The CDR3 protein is CASSLTSGGAQGF. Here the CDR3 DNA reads TGTGCCAGCAGTTTGACTAGCGGGGGCGCACAAGGGTTC.

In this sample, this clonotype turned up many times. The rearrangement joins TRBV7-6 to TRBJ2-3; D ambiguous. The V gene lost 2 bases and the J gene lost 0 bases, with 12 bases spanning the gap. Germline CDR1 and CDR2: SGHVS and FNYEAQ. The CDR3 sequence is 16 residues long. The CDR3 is CASSLLSDSSTDTQYF. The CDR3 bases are TGTGCCAGCAGCTTACTAAGTGATTCTAGCACAGATACGCAGTATTTT.

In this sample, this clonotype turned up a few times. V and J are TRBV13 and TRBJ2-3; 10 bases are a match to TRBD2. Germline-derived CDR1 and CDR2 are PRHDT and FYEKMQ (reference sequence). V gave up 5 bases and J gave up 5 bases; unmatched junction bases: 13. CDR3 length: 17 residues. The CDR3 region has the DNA TGTGCCAGCAGCGCCTTCCCGGGACTAGCGAGGGAAGATACGCAGTATTTT. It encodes CASSAFPGLAREDTQYF.

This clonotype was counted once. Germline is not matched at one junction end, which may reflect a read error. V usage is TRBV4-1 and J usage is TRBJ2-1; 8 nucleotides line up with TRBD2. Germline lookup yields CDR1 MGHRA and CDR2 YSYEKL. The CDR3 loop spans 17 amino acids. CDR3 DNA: TGCACCAGCAGCCCAGTATTCGGGGGGGGCCAAAGCAATGAGCAGTTCTTC. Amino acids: CTSSPVFGGGQSNEQFF.

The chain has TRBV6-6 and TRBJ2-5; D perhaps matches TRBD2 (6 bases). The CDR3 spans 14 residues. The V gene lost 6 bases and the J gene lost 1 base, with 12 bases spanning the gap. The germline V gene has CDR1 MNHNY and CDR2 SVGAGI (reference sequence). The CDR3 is CASRSRGSQETQYF. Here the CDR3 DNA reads TGTGCCAGCAGATCCCGGGGGAGCCAAGAGACCCAGTACTTC.

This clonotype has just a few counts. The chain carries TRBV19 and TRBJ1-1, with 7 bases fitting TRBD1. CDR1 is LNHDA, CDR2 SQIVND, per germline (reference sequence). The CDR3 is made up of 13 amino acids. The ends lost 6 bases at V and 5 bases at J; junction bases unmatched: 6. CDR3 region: CASSEQGLTEAFF. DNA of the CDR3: TGTGCCAGTAGCGAACAGGGGCTGACTGAAGCTTTCTTT.

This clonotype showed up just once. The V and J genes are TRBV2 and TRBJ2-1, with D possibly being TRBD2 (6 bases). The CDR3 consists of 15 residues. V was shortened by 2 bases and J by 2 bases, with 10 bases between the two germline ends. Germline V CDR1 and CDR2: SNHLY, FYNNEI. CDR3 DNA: TGTGCCAGCAGTGAATTGGGGGGAACCTACAATGAGCAGTTCTTC. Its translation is CASSELGGTYNEQFF.

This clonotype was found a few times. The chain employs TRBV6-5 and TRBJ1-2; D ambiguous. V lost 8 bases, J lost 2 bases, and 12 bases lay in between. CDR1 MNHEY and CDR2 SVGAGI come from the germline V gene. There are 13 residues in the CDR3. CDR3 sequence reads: CASGLDSNYGYTF. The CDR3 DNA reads TGTGCCAGCGGTCTCGACTCAAACTATGGCTACACCTTC.

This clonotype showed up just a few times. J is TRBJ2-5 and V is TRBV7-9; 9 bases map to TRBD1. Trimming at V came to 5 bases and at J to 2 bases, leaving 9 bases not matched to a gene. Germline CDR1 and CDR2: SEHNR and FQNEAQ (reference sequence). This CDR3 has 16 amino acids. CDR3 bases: TGTGCCAGCAGCGCCCTGGATGACAGGGGGCAAGAGACCCAGTACTTC. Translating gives CASSALDDRGQETQYF.

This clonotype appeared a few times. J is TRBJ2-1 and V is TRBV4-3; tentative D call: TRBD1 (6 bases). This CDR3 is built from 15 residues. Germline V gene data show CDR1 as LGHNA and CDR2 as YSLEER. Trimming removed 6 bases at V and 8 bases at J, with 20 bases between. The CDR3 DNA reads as TGCGCCAGCAGTGATGGGACACTACCGACCGATGAGCAGTTCTTC. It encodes CASSDGTLPTDEQFF.

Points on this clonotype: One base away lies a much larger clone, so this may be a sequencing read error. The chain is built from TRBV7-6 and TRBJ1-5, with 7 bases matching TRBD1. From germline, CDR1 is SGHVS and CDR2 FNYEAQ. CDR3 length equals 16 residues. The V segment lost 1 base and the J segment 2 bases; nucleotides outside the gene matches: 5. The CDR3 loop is CASSLGQGHGNQPQHF. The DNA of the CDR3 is TGTGCCAGCAGCTTAGGACAGGGCCATGGCAATCAGCCCCAGCATTTT. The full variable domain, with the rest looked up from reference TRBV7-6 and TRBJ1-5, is GAGVSQSPRYKVTKRGQDVALRCDPISGHVSLYWYRQALGQGPEFLTYFNYEAQQDKSGLPNDRFSAERPEGSISTLTIQRTEQRDSAMYRCASSLGQGHGNQPQHFGDGTRLSIL.

The CDR3 reads CASSLAPATGSYEQYF. DNA of the CDR3: TGTGCCAGCAGCTTAGCTCCGGCCACGGGGAGTTACGAGCAGTACTTC. The chain joins TRBV7-9 to TRBJ2-7, with D tentatively TRBD2 (5 bases). This CDR3 comprises 16 residues. V dropped 0 bases and J dropped 4 bases, with 16 bases sitting between them. Germline V gene data show CDR1 as SEHNR and CDR2 as FQNEAQ (reference sequence).

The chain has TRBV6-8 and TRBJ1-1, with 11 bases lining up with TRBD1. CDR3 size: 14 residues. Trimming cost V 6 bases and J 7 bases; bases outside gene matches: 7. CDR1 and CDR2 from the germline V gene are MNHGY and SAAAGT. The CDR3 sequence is CASRVGQGALEAFF. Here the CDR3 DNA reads TGTGCCAGCAGGGTCGGACAGGGGGCCCTTGAAGCTTTCTTT.

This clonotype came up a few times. CDR3 nucleotide sequence: TGTGCCAGCAGCCCCTCCGGGATAGCGGGGGGGCTGACAGATACGCAGTATTTT. Translated, it gives CASSPSGIAGGLTDTQYF. J is TRBJ2-3 and V is TRBV5-4; 11 bases are a match to TRBD2. The CDR3 has 18 amino acids. Trimming cost V 4 bases and J 3 bases; bases outside gene matches: 13. Germline V gene data show CDR1 as SGHNT and CDR2 as YYREEE (reference sequence).

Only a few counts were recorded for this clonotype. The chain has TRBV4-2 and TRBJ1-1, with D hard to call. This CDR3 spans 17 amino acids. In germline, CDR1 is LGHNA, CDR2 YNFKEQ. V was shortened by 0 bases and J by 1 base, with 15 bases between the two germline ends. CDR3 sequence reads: CASSQDISGVGNTEAFF. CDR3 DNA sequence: TGTGCCAGCAGCCAAGATATAAGTGGTGTGGGGAACACTGAAGCTTTCTTT.

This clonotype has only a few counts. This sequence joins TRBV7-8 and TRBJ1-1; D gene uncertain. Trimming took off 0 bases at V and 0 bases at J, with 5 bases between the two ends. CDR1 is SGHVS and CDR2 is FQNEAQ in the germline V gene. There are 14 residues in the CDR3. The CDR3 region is CASSLATLNTEAFF. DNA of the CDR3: TGTGCCAGCAGCTTAGCAACACTGAACACTGAAGCTTTCTTT.